One and the same sample provided the 26 T cell receptor beta chains below, sequenced in a study of response to subunit inactivated influenza vaccine. TCRdb re-analysed the RT-PCR reads in MiXCR, keeping a single row per CDR3 protein. The sample has about 180,000 distinct CDR3 sequences; roughly 8.7% are singletons. The input for sequencing was non-naive T cells sorted from PBMCs, taken on the day of vaccination. The receptors were sampled from a man in his fifties who received an inactivated influenza vaccine.

The chain employs TRBV28 and TRBJ2-1, with 10 bases that match TRBD2. With V trimmed by 6 bases and J by 8 bases, 13 bases remained unmatched. The germline V gene encodes CDR1 MDHEN and CDR2 SYDVKM. This CDR3 has 16 residues. The CDR3 bases are TGTGCCAGCAGCCTGTTTCACGGACTAGCGGAGTATGAGCAGTTCTTC. Its protein product is CASSLFHGLAEYEQFF.

The genes are TRBV7-9 and TRBJ1-5, with D possibly TRBD1 on 5 matching bases. The CDR3 is 13 residues long. V gave up 6 bases and J gave up 9 bases, with 15 bases separating them. Germline-derived CDR1 and CDR2 are SEHNR and FQNEAQ (reference sequence). The CDR3 DNA follows: TGTGCCAGCAGGCGGGACGGCCGTGCGCCCCAGCATTTT. Translated: CASRRDGRAPQHF.

This clonotype has a handful of counts. CDR3 bases: TGCAGTGCTAGAAACCCAACCAGAGAGACCCAGTACTTC. It codes for CSARNPTRETQYF. The chain links TRBV20-1 to TRBJ2-5; D is ambiguous. Germline lookup yields CDR1 DFQATT and CDR2 SNEGSKA (reference sequence). CDR3 length equals 13 residues. V lost 2 bases and J lost 4, with 11 bases in between.

The chain links TRBV7-2 to TRBJ2-3, with D hard to call. The V end lost 5 bases, the J end lost 7 bases, and 7 bases lay between the germline ends. In germline, CDR1 is SGHTA, CDR2 FQGNSA. The CDR3 has 11 residues. CDR3 amino acids: CASSLRNTQYF. The CDR3 DNA reads TGTGCCAGCAGCCTCCGTAATACGCAGTATTTT.

The chain combines TRBV4-2 with TRBJ1-1; D is unclear. Trimming cost V 4 bases and J 6 bases, with 9 bases left between them. This CDR3 is 12 amino acids long. Germline assignment: CDR1 LGHNA and CDR2 YNFKEQ. DNA for the CDR3: TGTGCCAGCAGCCCACAGAGCGCTGAAGCTTTCTTT. Translating it yields CASSPQSAEAFF.

Ten or more counts support this clonotype. This chain links TRBV5-1 with TRBJ1-1, with TRBD1 identical over 10 bases. The germline CDR1 and CDR2 sequences are SGHRS and YFSETQ. This CDR3 comprises 15 residues. After removal of 3 bases from V and 3 bases from J, the junction contained 5 bases not matched to a gene. CDR3 DNA sequence: TGCGCCAGCAGCTGGGGACAGGGGCTTTACACTGAAGCTTTCTTT. Protein: CASSWGQGLYTEAFF. Complete variable domain (other parts from reference TRBV5-1 and TRBJ1-1): KAGVTQTPRYLIKTRGQQVTLSCSPISGHRSVSWYQQTPGQGLQFLFEYFSETQRNKGNFPGRFSGRQFSNSRSEMNVSTLELGDSALYLCASSWGQGLYTEAFFGQGTRLTVV.

The J gene is TRBJ2-2, the V gene TRBV19; TRBD2 agrees at 9 bases. In germline, CDR1 is LNHDA, CDR2 SQIVND (reference sequence). With V trimmed by 0 bases and J by 6 bases, 5 bases remained unmatched. This CDR3 is 16 amino acids long. CDR3 nucleotide sequence: TGTGCCAGTAGTATAGAAGCGGGAGGCCGGGCCGGGGAGCTGTTTTTT. This encodes CASSIEAGGRAGELFF.

This clonotype was seen at least ten times. The V call is TRBV20-1, the J call TRBJ2-1; the match to TRBD2 covers 8 bases. The length of the CDR3 is 17 residues. The V gene end was trimmed by 4 bases and the J gene end by 3 bases; junction bases not matched to a gene: 14. Germline CDR1 and CDR2: DFQATT and SNEGSKA (reference sequence). DNA of the CDR3: TGCAGTGCTACCGACGGGGGGGCGCTGGCGGACTACAATGAGCAGTTCTTC. Its protein product is CSATDGGALADYNEQFF.

A few counts support this clonotype. The chain is built from TRBV7-2 and TRBJ1-5, with D possibly TRBD1 on 5 matching bases. Per germline, CDR1 SGHTA and CDR2 FQGNSA. V was clipped by 2 bases and J by 5 bases, with 10 bases between them. This CDR3 has 14 amino acids. CDR3 in amino acids: CASSLSGGDQPQHF. CDR3 nucleotide sequence: TGTGCCAGCAGCTTATCAGGAGGGGATCAGCCCCAGCATTTT. Drawing the rest from reference TRBV7-2 and TRBJ1-5, the complete variable domain is GAGVSQSPSNKVTEKGKDVELRCDPISGHTALYWYRQSLGQGLEFLIYFQGNSAPDKSGLPSDRFSAERTGGSVSTLTIQRTQQEDSAVYLCASSLSGGDQPQHFGDGTRLSIL.

This clonotype was recorded many times. The chain couples TRBV27 to TRBJ2-3; 9 nucleotides match TRBD1. Trimming cost V 5 bases and J 7 bases; bases outside gene matches: 7. Germline assignment: CDR1 MNHEY and CDR2 SMNVEV (reference sequence). This CDR3 is 14 amino acids long. The CDR3 sequence: CASSRTGEGNTQYF. CDR3 in DNA: TGTGCCAGCAGTAGGACAGGGGAGGGCAATACGCAGTATTTT.

This clonotype was observed at least ten times. V is TRBV14 and J is TRBJ1-1; D is ambiguous. With 6 bases removed from V and 5 bases from J, the gap between germline ends came to 10 bases. CDR1 and CDR2 from the germline V gene are SGHDN and FVKESK. The CDR3 sequence is 12 residues long. CDR3 sequence: CASRHLGTEAFF. CDR3 sequence (DNA): TGTGCCAGCAGACATCTGGGGACTGAAGCTTTCTTT.

The V and J genes are TRBV5-6 and TRBJ2-3; D gene unclear. This CDR3 has 16 amino acids. The V gene's germline CDR1 is SGHDT and CDR2 YYEEEE. Trimming stripped 0 bases from V and 6 bases from J, with 17 bases between. The DNA for the CDR3 is TGTGCCAGCAGCTTGGTTAGTAGGGTCGGCTGGGATACGCAGTATTTT. Encoded protein: CASSLVSRVGWDTQYF.

This clonotype was observed at least ten times. The chain has TRBV5-5 and TRBJ1-1, with no clear D. The CDR3 loop spans 16 amino acids. The germline V gene has CDR1 SGHKS and CDR2 YYEKEE (reference sequence). Between the trimmed V and J ends, which lost 1 base and 5 bases, there was a span of 18 bases. CDR3 nucleotide sequence: TGTGCCAGCAGCTTGAGACCGGGCCCGGAACGGACTGAAGCTTTCTTT. Protein sequence: CASSLRPGPERTEAFF.

In this sample, this clonotype turned up once. A much larger clone sits a single nucleotide away, making a read error possible. J is TRBJ2-3 and V is TRBV5-7, with D perhaps assigned TRBD1 or TRBD2 (5 bases each). TRBV5-7 counts as an open reading frame of uncertain function. The CDR3 loop spans 13 amino acids. The V end was cut by 4 bases, the J end by 7 bases, with 13 bases between. CDR3 protein: CASSPRGENTQYF. CDR3 bases: TGTGCCAGCAGCCCCCGGGGCGAGAATACGCAGTATTTT.

V gene TRBV30 combines with J gene TRBJ1-1; D is unresolved. The V end lost 1 base, the J end lost 4 bases, and 7 bases lay between the germline ends. In germline, CDR1 is GTSNPN, CDR2 SVGIG (reference sequence). This CDR3 has 12 amino acids. CDR3 DNA: TGTGCCTGGAGTGGGGCCCGCACTGAAGCTTTCTTT. Its translation is CAWSGARTEAFF.

In this sample, this clonotype turned up a few times. The chain has TRBV5-6 and TRBJ1-4, with D uncertain. The germline V gene encodes CDR1 SGHDT and CDR2 YYEEEE. CDR3 length equals 17 residues. Trimming took 6 bases from V and 8 from J, leaving 26 bases between them. DNA of the CDR3: TGTGCCAGCACCTCGGGGAGGACTCGCGGCGTAGGGGAAAAACTGTTTTTT. This gives the protein CASTSGRTRGVGEKLFF.

The chain links TRBV15 to TRBJ1-5, with TRBD1 matching over 10 bases. Germline CDR1 is LNHNV and CDR2 is YYDKDF (reference sequence). V gave up 9 bases and J gave up 7 bases; unmatched junction bases: 9. CDR3 length equals 14 residues. CDR3 DNA sequence: TGTGCCACGGAGTTGGACAGGGGGAAGCAGCCCCAGCATTTT. Translated, it gives CATELDRGKQPQHF.

Ten or more counts support this clonotype. The V gene is TRBV10-3, the J gene TRBJ1-2, with no clear D. V was pared by 3 bases and J by 4 bases, with 9 bases between. The CDR3 sequence is 13 residues long. The germline V gene encodes CDR1 ENHRY and CDR2 SYGVKD. DNA for the CDR3: TGTGCCATCAGTGATCCAAAGACCTATGGCTACACCTTC. Translated, it gives CAISDPKTYGYTF.

J is TRBJ1-1 and V is TRBV12-3 or TRBV12-4, with D possibly matching TRBD1 (5 bases). Trimming pared 6 bases from V and 4 bases from J, leaving 21 bases between. The CDR3 extends over 16 amino acids. CDR3 protein: CASRPRNGGGSTEAFF. In DNA form, the CDR3 reads TGTGCCAGCAGACCTCGTAACGGGGGAGGCAGCACTGAAGCTTTCTTT.

The chain combines TRBV23-1 with TRBJ2-5, with 8 nucleotides matching TRBD1. TRBV23-1 is sorted into the ORF group, with uncertain function. The CDR3 sequence is 17 residues long. V shed 0 bases and J 2 bases; nucleotides not matched to a gene: 8. This CDR3 reads CASSQSSHRTGQETQYF. The CDR3 DNA is TGCGCCAGCAGTCAATCGTCGCATCGGACAGGGCAAGAGACCCAGTACTTC.

This clonotype appeared many times. The J gene is TRBJ2-2, the V gene TRBV12-3 or TRBV12-4; TRBD1 is a possible D gene (6 bases). Trimming pared 2 bases from V and 5 bases from J, leaving 9 bases between. The CDR3 runs 14 residues. CDR3 protein: CASSLTGYTGELFF. CDR3 bases: TGTGCCAGCAGTTTAACAGGGTATACCGGGGAGCTGTTTTTT.

A word on this clonotype: The junction and the germline gene differ at one end; a read error may be behind it. The V gene is TRBV4-3, the J gene TRBJ2-7; a weak D match, TRBD1 (6 bases). The CDR3 is made up of 14 amino acids. Germline CDR1 reads LGHNA; CDR2 reads YSLEER. CDR3 nucleotide sequence: TGCGTCAGCAGCCAAGCTGGCAGGGGCCACGAGCAGTACTTC. Protein sequence: CVSSQAGRGHEQYF.

This clonotype has ten or more counts. The chain uses TRBV5-1 and TRBJ1-4, with D perhaps TRBD1 (5 bases). This CDR3 contains 15 residues. Per germline, CDR1 SGHRS and CDR2 YFSETQ. Trimming left V 2 bases short and J 8 bases short, with 16 bases between. The CDR3 is CASSFKSGQGEKLFF. Here the CDR3 DNA reads TGCGCCAGCAGCTTTAAGTCAGGGCAAGGAGAAAAACTGTTTTTT.

This chain connects TRBV7-2 to TRBJ1-2, with D tentatively TRBD1 (5 bases). CDR1 is SGHTA, CDR2 FQGNSA, per germline. The CDR3 has 14 residues. Trimming took 5 bases from V and 4 from J, leaving 14 bases between them. The CDR3 DNA is TGTGCCAGCAGCCCAAGTCCAGGGATCTATGGCTACACCTTC. Encoded protein: CASSPSPGIYGYTF.

This clonotype was seen only a few times. V gene TRBV6-5 combines with J gene TRBJ2-1, with D perhaps being TRBD1 or TRBD2 (5 bases each). With 4 bases removed from V and 2 bases from J, the gap between germline ends came to 18 bases. The germline V gene encodes CDR1 MNHEY and CDR2 SVGAGI. The CDR3 runs 17 residues. The CDR3 sequence: CASSSAWGSKTYNEQFF. The CDR3 DNA sequence: TGTGCCAGCAGTTCCGCTTGGGGGAGCAAGACCTACAATGAGCAGTTCTTC.

This chain joins TRBV9 and TRBJ2-7, with TRBD1 matching 8 bases. CDR3 length equals 14 residues. Germline V gene sequence: CDR1 SGDLS, CDR2 YYNGEE. With 0 bases clipped from V and 6 bases from J, the junction kept 5 bases outside the gene matches. The CDR3 spells CASSVGDRISEQYF. For the CDR3, the DNA is TGTGCCAGCAGCGTAGGGGACAGGATTAGCGAGCAGTACTTC.